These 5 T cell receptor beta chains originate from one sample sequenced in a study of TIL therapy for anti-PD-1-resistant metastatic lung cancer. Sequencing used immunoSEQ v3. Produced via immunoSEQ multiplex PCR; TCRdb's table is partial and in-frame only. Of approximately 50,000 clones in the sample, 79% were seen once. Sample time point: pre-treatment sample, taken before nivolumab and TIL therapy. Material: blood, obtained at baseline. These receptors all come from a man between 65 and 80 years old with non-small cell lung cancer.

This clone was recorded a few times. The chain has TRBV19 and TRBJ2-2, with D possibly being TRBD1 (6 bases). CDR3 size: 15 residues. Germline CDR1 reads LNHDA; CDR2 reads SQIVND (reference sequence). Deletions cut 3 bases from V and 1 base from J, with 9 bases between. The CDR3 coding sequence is TGTGCCAGTAGTATCCAGGGGTTGAACACCGGGGAGCTGTTTTTT. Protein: CASSIQGLNTGELFF. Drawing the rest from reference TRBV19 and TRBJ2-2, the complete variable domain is DGGITQSPKYLFRKEGQNVTLSCEQNLNHDAMYWYRQDPGQGLRLIYYSQIVNDFQKGDIAEGYSVSREKKESFPLTVTSAQKNPTAFYLCASSIQGLNTGELFFGEGSRLTVL.

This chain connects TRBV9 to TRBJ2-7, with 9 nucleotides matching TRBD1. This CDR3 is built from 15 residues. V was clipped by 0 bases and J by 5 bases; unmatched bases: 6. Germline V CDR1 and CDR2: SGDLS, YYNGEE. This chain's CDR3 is CASSVEGTGKHEQYF. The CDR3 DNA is TGTGCCAGCAGCGTAGAGGGGACAGGGAAGCACGAGCAGTACTTC. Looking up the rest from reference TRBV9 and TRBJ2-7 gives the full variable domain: DSGVTQTPKHLITATGQRVTLRCSPRSGDLSVYWYQQSLDQGLQFLIQYYNGEERAKGNILERFSAQQFPDLHSELNLSSLELGDSALYFCASSVEGTGKHEQYFGPGTRLTVT.

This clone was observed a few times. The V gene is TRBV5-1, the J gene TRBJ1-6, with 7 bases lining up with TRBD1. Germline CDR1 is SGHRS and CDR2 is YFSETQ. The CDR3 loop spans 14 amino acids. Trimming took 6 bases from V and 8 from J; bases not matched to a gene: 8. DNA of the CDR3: TGCGCCAGCACCACAGGGGATTTCGATTCACCCCTCCACTTT. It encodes CASTTGDFDSPLHF.

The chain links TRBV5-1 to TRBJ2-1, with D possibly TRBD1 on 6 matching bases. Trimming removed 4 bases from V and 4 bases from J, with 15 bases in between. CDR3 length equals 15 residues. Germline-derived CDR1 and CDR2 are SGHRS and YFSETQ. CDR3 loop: CASSNSGQQYNEQFF. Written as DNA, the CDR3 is TGCGCCAGCAGCAACTCGGGACAACAGTACAATGAGCAGTTCTTC.

As DNA, the CDR3 is TGTGCCAGTAGATACGAGAAAACGGATTCACCCCTCCACTTT. Translating gives CASRYEKTDSPLHF. The rearrangement uses TRBV19 and TRBJ1-6; D gene unclear. V lost 6 bases and J 8 bases, leaving 14 bases between the germline ends. In germline, CDR1 is LNHDA, CDR2 SQIVND (reference sequence). This CDR3 comprises 14 residues.